Many counts were recorded for the clone carrying this TCR beta chain. The target antigen is unknown. TCRdb re-called the reads with MiXCR, one entry per CDR3 protein. The sample has roughly 500,000 distinct CDR3 sequences; approximately 46% are singletons. This entry comes from a study of T cell repertoires in cytomegalovirus infection. Trimming removed 7 bases at V and 8 bases at J, with 17 bases between. The CDR3 spans 14 residues. Germline lookup yields CDR1 SGHTA and CDR2 FQGNSA. Here the sequenced sample was cultured PBMCs, taken from culture after CMV antigen stimulation. This sequence joins TRBV7-2 and TRBJ1-4; a weak D match, TRBD1 (6 bases). This receptor was taken from a human donor in good health (CMV status not recorded). Some clones in this sample may be carry-over from other donors' samples. The CDR3: CASIPRGYLEKLFF. CDR3 sequence (DNA): TGTGCCAGCATCCCTAGGGGGTATCTCGAAAAACTGTTTTTT.